These 11 T cell receptor beta chains were sequenced from one sample in a study of CD8 T cells in ankylosing spondylitis. TCRdb re-analysed the 5' RACE reads in MiXCR, keeping a single row per CDR3 protein. The table includes some 120,000 distinct CDR3 sequences, 6% to 8.5% detected once. The sequenced sample was blood, either unsorted or a sorted T cell fraction (not recorded which). Every receptor here comes from a male donor with ankylosing spondylitis or in good health (not recorded which).

There are many counts of this clonotype. Here the CDR3 DNA reads TGCAGTGCTAGTTGGCTAGCGGGAGGGCCCTCGAGGGCCAATGAGCAGTTCTTC. It encodes CSASWLAGGPSRANEQFF. The J gene is TRBJ2-1, the V gene TRBV20-1; 12 nucleotides align to TRBD2. CDR3 length: 18 residues. Unmatched junction bases numbered 15, after V lost 3 bases and J lost 6 bases. The V gene's germline CDR1 is DFQATT and CDR2 SNEGSKA (reference sequence).

V usage is TRBV2 and J usage is TRBJ1-1; D ambiguous. V lost 8 bases, J lost 0 bases, and 19 bases lay in between. Per the germline V gene, CDR1 is SNHLY and CDR2 is FYNNEI. The CDR3 contains 16 residues. The CDR3 protein is CASRLDLSKVNTEAFF. CDR3 nucleotides: TGTGCCAGCCGACTAGACCTTTCGAAAGTGAACACTGAAGCTTTCTTT.

About this clonotype: This may be a read error: a much more frequent sequence differs by one nucleotide. The V and J genes are TRBV7-2 and TRBJ2-7; tentative D call: TRBD2 (7 bases). This CDR3 has 15 residues. Germline lookup yields CDR1 SGHTA and CDR2 FQGNSA. CDR3 in amino acids: CACSLGQGSGNEQYF. Written as DNA, the CDR3 is TGTGCCTGCAGCTTAGGGCAGGGGAGCGGGAACGAGCAGTACTTC.

This clonotype has at least ten counts. The rearrangement uses TRBV14 and TRBJ2-3, with 11 bases identical to TRBD2. There are 17 residues in the CDR3. CDR1 is SGHDN and CDR2 is FVKESK in the germline V gene. The V and J ends lost 4 bases and 3 bases, in that order; junction bases with no gene match: 9. The CDR3 protein is CASSLGTSGPRTDTQYF. The CDR3 DNA sequence: TGTGCCAGCAGCCTCGGGACTAGCGGCCCCCGGACAGATACGCAGTATTTT. Looking up the rest from reference TRBV14 and TRBJ2-3 gives the full variable domain: EAGVTQFPSHSVIEKGQTVTLRCDPISGHDNLYWYRRVMGKEIKFLLHFVKESKQDESGMPNNRFLAERTGGTYSTLKVQPAELEDSGVYFCASSLGTSGPRTDTQYFGPGTRLTVL.

This rearrangement joins TRBV29-1 to TRBJ1-5; D is perhaps TRBD1 (5 bases). Trimming removed 4 bases at V and 7 bases at J, with 11 bases between. The CDR3 has 12 residues. CDR1 SQVTM and CDR2 ANQGSEA come from the germline V gene. The CDR3 DNA is TGCAGCGTTGGAGGGGCAGGACAGCCCCAGCATTTT. Its translation is CSVGGAGQPQHF.

This clonotype was observed at least ten times. V and J are TRBV10-3 and TRBJ2-5, with TRBD1 matching over 8 bases. V trimming: 3 bases; J trimming: 3 bases; junction bases outside the gene matches: 12. The V gene's germline CDR1 is ENHRY and CDR2 SYGVKD. The length of the CDR3 is 17 residues. CDR3 residues: CAISDPTGAKGEETQYF. CDR3 DNA sequence: TGTGCCATCAGTGACCCGACAGGGGCAAAAGGAGAAGAGACCCAGTACTTC.

This clonotype showed up many times. The chain links TRBV2 to TRBJ1-5, with a possible D match to TRBD1 (5 bases). The germline CDR1 and CDR2 sequences are SNHLY and FYNNEI. The V end was cut by 11 bases, the J end by 0 bases, with 17 bases between. CDR3 length: 15 amino acids. DNA of the CDR3: TGTGCCGGAAGCCGGGACCGAGCTAGCAATCAGCCCCAGCATTTT. It yields the protein CAGSRDRASNQPQHF.

This clonotype was observed at least ten times. J is TRBJ2-3 and V is TRBV5-1; TRBD2 is a possible D gene (6 bases). The CDR3 loop spans 16 amino acids. Germline assignment: CDR1 SGHRS and CDR2 YFSETQ. V lost 4 bases, J lost 1 base, and 16 bases lay in between. As DNA, the CDR3 is TGCGCCAGCAGCCCACGTTCCGGCGGGGGCACAGATACGCAGTATTTT. Amino acids: CASSPRSGGGTDTQYF.

This clonotype was seen ten or more times. V and J are TRBV20-1 and TRBJ1-5; weak D call: TRBD1 (5 bases). The CDR3 sequence is 14 residues long. CDR1 DFQATT and CDR2 SNEGSKA come from the germline V gene (reference sequence). Trimming removed 6 bases at V and 4 bases at J, with 16 bases between. CDR3 nucleotide sequence: TGCAGTGCCAGACCCGTACAGGAAAATCAGCCCCAGCATTTT. Residues: CSARPVQENQPQHF.

This sequence joins TRBV3-1 and TRBJ1-2, with 10 positions matching TRBD1. The junction had 2 bases not matched to a gene; V was cut back by 0 bases and J by 4 bases. CDR1 is LGHDT, CDR2 YNNKEL, per germline (reference sequence). The CDR3 is 15 residues long. The CDR3: CASSQDRTGGYGYTF. CDR3 DNA sequence: TGTGCCAGCAGCCAAGATAGGACAGGGGGCTATGGCTACACCTTC.

This clonotype has ten or more counts. CDR3: CATSQTTGRWTEAFF. The CDR3 nucleotides read TGTGCCACCAGCCAAACGACAGGGAGGTGGACTGAAGCTTTCTTT. This chain links TRBV15 with TRBJ1-1; 7 nucleotides match TRBD1. V lost 5 bases, J lost 5 bases, and 11 bases stayed unmatched. The CDR3 has 15 residues. Germline V gene lookup returns CDR1 LNHNV and CDR2 YYDKDF (reference sequence).